This T cell receptor (beta chain) was sequenced for a study of blood T cell repertoires in COVID-19. Study-wide background: The study drew acute and convalescent COVID-19 samples from the United States, Italy and Spain.

V trimming: 4 bases; J trimming: 0 bases; junction bases outside the gene matches: 3. Germline CDR1 SQVTM, CDR2 ANQGSEA. There are 13 residues in the CDR3. Sequencing was performed with immunoSEQ multiplex PCR; in TCRdb, only in-frame clones are kept and a portion is missing. This sample has more than 300,000 clones, with 88% found just once. In its sample, this clone was seen once. The source is a woman aged 18-35 years who had recovered from COVID-19. V is TRBV29-1 and J is TRBJ2-7, with 7 bases matching TRBD1. The specimen was PBMCs or T cells enriched from blood (not recorded which). Here the CDR3 reads CSVVDRDSYEQYF. DNA of the CDR3: TGCAGCGTTGTAGACAGGGACTCCTACGAGCAGTACTTC.